Included here is one TCR beta chain sequence, with context. The specificity of this receptor is unknown. The input lacks base qualities; no much larger clone sits a single base away. Donors formed part of the validation cohort, which comprised about 120 subjects and was distinct from the first cohort of 550 to 850 subjects. Libraries came from the immunoSEQ multiplex PCR assay. On the study's bioinformatics: To diagnose cytomegalovirus status from the catalog of TCR beta chain sequences, a statistical classification framework was built. Here the immuneACCESS table is served through TCRdb, limited to in-frame sequences with V and J called. Missing clones are a known gap in these copies; in checked studies unresolved V genes cover under half, and the rest lacks a known reason. That table furnishes V, J and clone size, whereas the DNA furnished D and trimming. A total of a few hundred thousand clones appear in this sample, nearly 90% of them only once. The ten largest clones add up to 0.9% to 1% of the sample.

The data derive from a study of cytomegalovirus exposure and HLA in healthy donors (dated by TCRdb to between 2016 and 2019). For context, the study as a whole: According to a later analysis, one platform produced both the roughly 110 validation repertoires and the 666 repertoires of the first cohort. The study was designed to test whether signatures of past pathogen exposure could be identified by cataloging public T cell receptors. A separate validation cohort of approximately 120 different subjects was used in addition to the roughly 700-subject first cohort. To predict cytomegalovirus infection status, the study combined high-throughput TCR immunosequencing, statistical association of individual TCRs with disease status, and machine learning. Overall study results and their limits: It was suggested by the authors that the approach could potentially be generalized to other disease states and immunological phenotypes. Cytomegalovirus status was reported to be diagnosed by the classifier with high specificity and sensitivity in both the original and validation cohorts. A few of the identified cytomegalovirus-associated TCR beta chains were confirmed in vitro to be specific for cytomegalovirus antigens. The study gave a list of some 150 TCR beta chains associated with cytomegalovirus. Subsequent analysis determined that TCRs grouped into clusters in the first cohort also showed a tendency toward co-occurrence across the roughly 110 validation repertoires, and approximately 93% of cluster scores exceeded 0. Most TCR sequences were observed very rarely across donors, whereas some public TCRs were present in many individuals. All 120 or so repertoires were used to score co-occurrence in the validation cohort in a later analysis, because that analysis had no HLA typing for the cohort.

The CDR3 goes from the cysteine to the phenylalanine over 22 residues. Only the CDR3 DNA stays, 66 bases, in frame from base 1. Looking up the germline V gene (reference sequence) yields CDR1 GTSNPN and CDR2 SVGIG. Germline trimming: 4 bases from V, 8 bases from J; junction bases outside gene matches: 35. Specimen: PBMCs. This TCR derives from a man younger than 40 in good health and CMV-seronegative. The chain is assembled from TRBV30 and TRBJ1-2, with 9 middle bases fitting TRBD1. In nucleotide form, the sequence is TGTGCCTGGAACACCCTTGGGAGGAGACTAGCGGGGGAGTTACAGGGGGCTGAGGGCTACACCTTC. This yields the protein CAWNTLGRRLAGELQGAEGYTF.